The 17 T cell receptor beta chains below were found in one sample sequenced in a study of vaccination and CD4 T cells after COVID-19. For these receptors, no antigen is known. The assay that was used to sequence DNA from cultured CD4+ T cells was the Oncomine TCR Beta short-read assay. TCRdb ran MiXCR on the PCR reads and lists one entry per CDR3 protein. Among about 17,000 distinct CDR3 sequences listed, around 45% were seen once. Treatment here: approximately 10-day PBMC culture with coronavirus spike peptide pools or control peptides (ViraFEST assay). The sequences come from CD4+ T cells from blood, cultured in vitro, collected after SARS-CoV-2 vaccination. The receptors stem from a human donor who had recovered from COVID-19.

The V gene is TRBV20-1, the J gene TRBJ1-2; possible D gene TRBD1, 5 bases. Deletions cut 7 bases from V and 2 bases from J, with 11 bases between. The CDR3 is 12 residues long. CDR1 DFQATT and CDR2 SNEGSKA come from the germline V gene (reference sequence). DNA for the CDR3: TGCAGTGGGGCCGGGGGGAACTATGGCTACACCTTC. This gives the protein CSGAGGNYGYTF.

This clonotype was recorded a few times. The V and J genes are TRBV4-2 and TRBJ1-5; D is possibly TRBD1 (5 bases). CDR3 length equals 16 residues. The V and J ends lost 0 bases and 3 bases respectively, with 12 bases between them. CDR1 is LGHNA and CDR2 is YNFKEQ in the germline V gene. This chain's CDR3 is CASSQEEGTVNQPQHF. CDR3 DNA: TGTGCCAGCAGCCAAGAAGAAGGGACGGTCAATCAGCCCCAGCATTTT.

The rearrangement joins TRBV30 to TRBJ1-1, with D uncertain. V lost 3 bases and J lost 1, with 12 bases in between. The CDR3 is made up of 14 amino acids. CDR1 is GTSNPN, CDR2 SVGIG, per germline (reference sequence). This CDR3 is CAWSGMASNTEAFF. DNA for the CDR3: TGTGCCTGGAGCGGTATGGCATCGAACACTGAAGCTTTCTTT.

CDR3 sequence reads: CASSLLGLHTDTQYF. CDR3 sequence (DNA): TGTGCCAGCAGCTTACTGGGTCTCCACACAGATACGCAGTATTTT. This chain links TRBV7-2 with TRBJ2-3, with unresolved D. The CDR3 is 15 residues long. Trimming shortened V by 2 bases and J by 2 bases, and 11 bases separated the two germline ends. CDR1 and CDR2 (germline): SGHTA, FQGNSA.

With regard to this clonotype: A junction boundary mismatches the germline segment, possibly from a read error. The J gene is TRBJ1-4, the V gene TRBV18; 10 bases agree with TRBD1. The CDR3 runs 13 residues. In germline, CDR1 is KGHSH, CDR2 LQKENI. CDR3 nucleotide sequence: TGTGCCAGCACACCGGGACAGGGGGAAAAACTGTTTTTT. Translation: CASTPGQGEKLFF.

This clonotype has just a few counts. This chain links TRBV12-3 or TRBV12-4 with TRBJ2-7; tentatively, D is TRBD1 (5 bases). V lost 3 bases and J lost 5, with 14 bases in between. This CDR3 comprises 14 residues. The DNA of the CDR3 is TGTGCCAGCAGTTTGGGGCAGTCGTGGGACGAGCAGTACTTC. It codes for CASSLGQSWDEQYF.

This clonotype was recorded a few times. The chain recombines TRBV6-1 with TRBJ2-1; possible D gene TRBD2, 6 bases. The CDR3 has 16 residues. The germline V and J ends were trimmed by 7 bases and 0 bases, with 16 bases remaining between them. The germline gives CDR1 MNHNS, CDR2 SASEGT. The CDR3 region is CASTRNSGSSYNEQFF. CDR3 DNA sequence: TGTGCCAGCACCCGGAATAGCGGAAGCTCCTACAATGAGCAGTTCTTC.

The chain joins TRBV19 to TRBJ1-2; perhaps TRBD1 as D (5 bases). The V gene lost 6 bases and the J gene lost 7 bases, with 15 bases spanning the gap. Germline assignment: CDR1 LNHDA and CDR2 SQIVND (reference sequence). CDR3 length: 13 residues. CDR3 residues: CASRGYRIIGYTF. Written as DNA, the CDR3 is TGTGCCAGTAGGGGGTACAGGATAATTGGCTACACCTTC. Together with reference TRBV19 and TRBJ1-2, the CDR3 gives the full variable domain: DGGITQSPKYLFRKEGQNVTLSCEQNLNHDAMYWYRQDPGQGLRLIYYSQIVNDFQKGDIAEGYSVSREKKESFPLTVTSAQKNPTAFYLCASRGYRIIGYTFGSGTRLTVV.

This clonotype was picked up a small number of times. This chain connects TRBV7-9 to TRBJ2-4; perhaps TRBD2 as D (6 bases). The germline V gene encodes CDR1 SEHNR and CDR2 FQNEAQ (reference sequence). The CDR3 spans 14 residues. Trimming left V 5 bases short and J 8 bases short, with 16 bases between. The CDR3 spells CASSKWRGEDIQYF. The CDR3 DNA reads as TGTGCCAGCAGCAAATGGAGGGGAGAGGACATTCAGTACTTC.

The chain employs TRBV6-1 and TRBJ1-1; a weak D match, TRBD1 (5 bases). The germline V and J ends were trimmed by 7 bases and 0 bases, with 12 bases remaining between them. The CDR3 contains 14 residues. Looked up from germline, CDR1 is MNHNS and CDR2 is SASEGT. The CDR3 DNA reads TGTGCCAGCACCTTAAGCAGGGTGAACACTGAAGCTTTCTTT. This codes for CASTLSRVNTEAFF.

This chain uses TRBV6-1 with TRBJ1-1; 7 bases agree with TRBD1. There are 13 residues in the CDR3. V gave up 6 bases and J gave up 5 bases; unmatched junction bases: 6. The germline CDR1 and CDR2 sequences are MNHNS and SASEGT. CDR3 DNA: TGTGCCAGCAGCCCCGACAGGGATACTGAAGCTTTCTTT. Translation: CASSPDRDTEAFF.

The V call is TRBV19, the J call TRBJ2-3, with 9 bases matching TRBD2. Germline V lookup: CDR1 LNHDA, CDR2 SQIVND (reference sequence). V was clipped by 1 base and J by 4 bases; unmatched bases: 12. The CDR3 is 18 residues long. The CDR3 protein is CASSIGLLAGFGADTQYF. The CDR3, as DNA: TGTGCCAGTAGTATAGGTCTCCTAGCGGGATTTGGGGCAGATACGCAGTATTTT.

CDR3 loop: CASSGHRAGSQHF. Written as DNA, the CDR3 is TGTGCCAGCAGTGGCCACCGAGCTGGGTCCCAGCATTTT. V is TRBV6-1 and J is TRBJ1-5; D ambiguous. CDR1 and CDR2 from the germline V gene are MNHNS and SASEGT. The ends were cut back, 4 bases at V and 11 bases at J, with 15 bases in the middle. The CDR3 covers 13 residues.

J is TRBJ2-4 and V is TRBV20-1, with D perhaps TRBD1 (6 bases). The CDR3 loop spans 15 amino acids. The V and J ends lost 3 bases and 6 bases respectively, with 18 bases between them. CDR1 is DFQATT, CDR2 SNEGSKA, per germline (reference sequence). CDR3 protein: CSASLGNRVLNIQYF. The CDR3 DNA reads TGCAGTGCTAGTTTGGGCAACAGGGTACTAAACATTCAGTACTTC.

Only a few counts were recorded for this clonotype. V gene TRBV20-1 combines with J gene TRBJ2-7; 8 positions match TRBD2. Germline V CDR1 and CDR2: DFQATT, SNEGSKA (reference sequence). V shed 2 bases and J 7 bases; nucleotides not matched to a gene: 10. CDR3 size: 14 residues. The CDR3 DNA reads as TGCAGTGCTAGATCGTCTAGCGGGCGGTTGGAGCAGTACTTC. It codes for CSARSSSGRLEQYF.

By share of the sample, this clonotype is large. V and J are TRBV6-5 and TRBJ2-2, with D tentatively TRBD1 (5 bases). Germline CDR1 is MNHEY and CDR2 is SVGAGI. Trimming removed 2 bases at V and 3 bases at J, with 19 bases between. The length of the CDR3 is 18 residues. The CDR3 nucleotides are TGTGCCAGCAGTTACCGCGCTGGACACCTCCCGGACACCGGGGAGCTGTTTTTT. Its protein is CASSYRAGHLPDTGELFF.

This clonotype was observed a few times. The J gene is TRBJ2-5, the V gene TRBV19; a weak D match, TRBD2 (5 bases). Germline V lookup: CDR1 LNHDA, CDR2 SQIVND (reference sequence). There are 16 residues in the CDR3. Trimming took off 3 bases at V and 2 bases at J, with 16 bases between the two ends. Here the CDR3 DNA reads TGTGCCAGTAGTATGACCAGCACTAGATTTCAAGAGACCCAGTACTTC. The encoded protein is CASSMTSTRFQETQYF.